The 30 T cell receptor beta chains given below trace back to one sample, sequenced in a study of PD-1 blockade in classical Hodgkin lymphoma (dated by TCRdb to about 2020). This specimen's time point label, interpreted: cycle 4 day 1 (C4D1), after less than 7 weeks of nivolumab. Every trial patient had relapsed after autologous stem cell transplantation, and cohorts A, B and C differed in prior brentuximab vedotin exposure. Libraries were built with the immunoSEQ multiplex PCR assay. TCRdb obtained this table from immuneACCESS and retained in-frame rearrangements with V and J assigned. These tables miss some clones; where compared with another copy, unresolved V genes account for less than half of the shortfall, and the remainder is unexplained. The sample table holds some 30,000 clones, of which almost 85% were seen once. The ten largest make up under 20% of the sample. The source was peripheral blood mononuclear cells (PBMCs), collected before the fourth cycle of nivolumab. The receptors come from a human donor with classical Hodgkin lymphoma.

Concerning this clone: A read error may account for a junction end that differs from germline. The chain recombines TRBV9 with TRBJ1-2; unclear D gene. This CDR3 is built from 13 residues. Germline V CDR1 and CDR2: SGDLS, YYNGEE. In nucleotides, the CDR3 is TGTGCCAGCAGCGTAGCTTTAGGTGATGGCTACGCCTTC. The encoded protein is CASSVALGDGYAF.

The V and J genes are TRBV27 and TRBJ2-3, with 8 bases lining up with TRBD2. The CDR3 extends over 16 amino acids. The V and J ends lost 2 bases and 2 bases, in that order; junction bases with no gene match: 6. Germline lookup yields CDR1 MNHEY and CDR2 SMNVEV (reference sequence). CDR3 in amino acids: CASSLGRGALTDTQYF. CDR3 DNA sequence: TGTGCCAGCAGTTTAGGGCGGGGGGCCCTCACAGATACGCAGTATTTT.

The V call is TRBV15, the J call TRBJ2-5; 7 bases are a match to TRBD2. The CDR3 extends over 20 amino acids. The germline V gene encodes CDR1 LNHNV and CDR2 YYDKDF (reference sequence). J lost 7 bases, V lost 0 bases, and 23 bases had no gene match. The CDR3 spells CATSREIPGVSSDWGGTQYF. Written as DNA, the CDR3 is TGTGCCACCAGCAGAGAGATCCCGGGTGTCAGCAGCGACTGGGGGGGGACCCAGTACTTC.

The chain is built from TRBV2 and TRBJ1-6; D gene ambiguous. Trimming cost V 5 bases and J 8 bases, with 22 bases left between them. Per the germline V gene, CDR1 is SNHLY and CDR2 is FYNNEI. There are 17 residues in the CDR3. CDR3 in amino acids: CASSPEDPSPLHSPLHF. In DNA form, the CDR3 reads TGTGCCAGCAGTCCCGAAGACCCTTCCCCTTTGCATTCACCCCTCCACTTT.

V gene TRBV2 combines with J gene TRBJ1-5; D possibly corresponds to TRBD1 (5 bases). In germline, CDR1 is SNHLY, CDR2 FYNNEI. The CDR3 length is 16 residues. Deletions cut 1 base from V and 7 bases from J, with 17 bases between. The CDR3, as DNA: TGTGCCAGCAGTGAAGGGGGTAAGGGGTTAGAGCAGCCCCAGCATTTT. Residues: CASSEGGKGLEQPQHF.

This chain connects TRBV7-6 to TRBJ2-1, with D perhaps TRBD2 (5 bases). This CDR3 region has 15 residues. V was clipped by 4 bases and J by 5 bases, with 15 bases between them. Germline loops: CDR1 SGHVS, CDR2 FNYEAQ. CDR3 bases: TGTGCCAGCAGCTACTTACCGGGAACAAACAATGAGCAGTTCTTC. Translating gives CASSYLPGTNNEQFF.

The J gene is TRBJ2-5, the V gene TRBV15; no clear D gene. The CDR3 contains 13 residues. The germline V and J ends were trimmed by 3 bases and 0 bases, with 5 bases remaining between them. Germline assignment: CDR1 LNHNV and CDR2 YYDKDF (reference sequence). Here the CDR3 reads CATSSGYQETQYF. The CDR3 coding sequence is TGTGCCACCAGCAGCGGGTACCAAGAGACCCAGTACTTC.

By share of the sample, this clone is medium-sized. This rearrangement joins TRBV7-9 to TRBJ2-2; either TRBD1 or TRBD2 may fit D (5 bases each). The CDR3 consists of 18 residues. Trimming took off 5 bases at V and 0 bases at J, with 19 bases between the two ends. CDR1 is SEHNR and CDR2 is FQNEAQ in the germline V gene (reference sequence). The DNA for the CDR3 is TGTGCCAGCAGCCCCATTTGGATGGGGGAATCGAACACCGGGGAGCTGTTTTTT. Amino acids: CASSPIWMGESNTGELFF.

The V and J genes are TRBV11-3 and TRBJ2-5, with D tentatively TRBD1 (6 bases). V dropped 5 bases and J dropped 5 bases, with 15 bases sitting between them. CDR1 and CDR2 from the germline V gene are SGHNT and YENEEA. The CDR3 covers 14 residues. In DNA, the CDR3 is TGTGCCAGCAGCCCGGTACAGGGTTTCGAGACCCAGTACTTC. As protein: CASSPVQGFETQYF.

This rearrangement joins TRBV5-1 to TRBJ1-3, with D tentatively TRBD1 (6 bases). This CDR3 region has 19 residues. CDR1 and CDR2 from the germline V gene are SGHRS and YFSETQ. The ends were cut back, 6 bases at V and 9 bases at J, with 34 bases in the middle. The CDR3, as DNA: TGCGCCAGCAAAATTCAGGGCAGGGGCTTAGGACGGGGGATAGGCACCATATATTTT. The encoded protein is CASKIQGRGLGRGIGTIYF.

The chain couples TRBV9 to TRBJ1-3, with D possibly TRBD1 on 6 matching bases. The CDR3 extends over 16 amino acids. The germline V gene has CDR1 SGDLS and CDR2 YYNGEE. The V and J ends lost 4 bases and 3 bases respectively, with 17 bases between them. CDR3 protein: CASSPREGVVGNTIYF. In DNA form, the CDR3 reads TGTGCCAGCAGCCCCCGAGAGGGGGTAGTTGGAAACACCATATATTTT. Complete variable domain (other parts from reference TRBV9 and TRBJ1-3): DSGVTQTPKHLITATGQRVTLRCSPRSGDLSVYWYQQSLDQGLQFLIQYYNGEERAKGNILERFSAQQFPDLHSELNLSSLELGDSALYFCASSPREGVVGNTIYFGEGSWLTVV.

CDR3 sequence (DNA): TGTGCCATCAGTGATATTAGTAGGGCGGATGAGCAGTTCTTC. Its translation: CAISDISRADEQFF. This sequence joins TRBV10-3 and TRBJ2-1; D gene uncertain. Trimming took 3 bases from V and 8 from J, leaving 14 bases between them. In germline, CDR1 is ENHRY, CDR2 SYGVKD. This CDR3 comprises 14 residues.

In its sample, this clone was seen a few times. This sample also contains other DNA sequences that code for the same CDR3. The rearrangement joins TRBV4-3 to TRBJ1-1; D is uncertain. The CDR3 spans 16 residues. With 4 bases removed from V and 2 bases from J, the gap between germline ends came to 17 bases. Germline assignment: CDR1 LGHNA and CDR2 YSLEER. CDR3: CASSPAAGSLNTEAFF. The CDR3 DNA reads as TGCGCCAGCAGCCCTGCCGCGGGTAGCCTAAACACTGAAGCTTTCTTT.

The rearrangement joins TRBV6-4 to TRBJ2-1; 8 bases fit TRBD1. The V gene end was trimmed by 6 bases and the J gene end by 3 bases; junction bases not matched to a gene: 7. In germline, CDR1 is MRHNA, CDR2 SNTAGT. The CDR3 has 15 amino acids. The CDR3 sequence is CASSRGQADYNEQFF. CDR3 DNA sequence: TGTGCCAGCAGCAGGGGACAGGCTGACTACAATGAGCAGTTCTTC.

CDR3 in DNA: TGTGCCAGCAGCTTAGTGGCGCGGGGGGGCTCAGATACGCAGTATTTT. It is translated as CASSLVARGGSDTQYF. The chain uses TRBV7-6 and TRBJ2-3, with 9 bases lining up with TRBD2. With 1 base clipped from V and 4 bases from J, the junction kept 6 bases outside the gene matches. The CDR3 has 16 amino acids. Germline CDR1 and CDR2: SGHVS and FNYEAQ.

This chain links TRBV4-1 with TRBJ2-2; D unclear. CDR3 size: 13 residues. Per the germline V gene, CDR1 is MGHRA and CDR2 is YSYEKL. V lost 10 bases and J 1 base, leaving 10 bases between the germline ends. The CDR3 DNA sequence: TGCGCCATCATGGACCAGAACACCGGGGAGCTGTTTTTT. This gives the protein CAIMDQNTGELFF.

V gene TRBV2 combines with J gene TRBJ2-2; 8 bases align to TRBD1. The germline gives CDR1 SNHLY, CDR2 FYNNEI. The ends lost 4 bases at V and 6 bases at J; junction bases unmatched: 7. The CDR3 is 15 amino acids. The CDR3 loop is CASSGGQVSPGELFF. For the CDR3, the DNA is TGTGCCAGCAGTGGGGGACAGGTATCCCCCGGGGAGCTGTTTTTT.

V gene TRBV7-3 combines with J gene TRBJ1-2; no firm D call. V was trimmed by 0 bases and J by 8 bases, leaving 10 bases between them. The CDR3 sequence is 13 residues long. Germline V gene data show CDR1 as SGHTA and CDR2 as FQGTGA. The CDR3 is CASSLTAGGGYTF. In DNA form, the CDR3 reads TGTGCCAGCAGCTTAACTGCAGGCGGAGGCTACACCTTC.

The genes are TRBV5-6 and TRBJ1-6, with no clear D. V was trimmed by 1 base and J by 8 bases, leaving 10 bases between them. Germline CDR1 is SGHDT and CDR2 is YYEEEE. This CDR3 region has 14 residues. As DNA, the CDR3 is TGTGCCAGCAGCTTGCGGGGTTTCGATTCACCCCTCCACTTT. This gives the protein CASSLRGFDSPLHF.

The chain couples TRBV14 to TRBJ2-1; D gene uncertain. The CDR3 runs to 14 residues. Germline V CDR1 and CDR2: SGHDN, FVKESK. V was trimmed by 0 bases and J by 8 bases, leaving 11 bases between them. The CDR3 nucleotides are TGTGCCAGCAGCCAAGATCAACTCGTCGATGAGCAGTTCTTC. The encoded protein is CASSQDQLVDEQFF.

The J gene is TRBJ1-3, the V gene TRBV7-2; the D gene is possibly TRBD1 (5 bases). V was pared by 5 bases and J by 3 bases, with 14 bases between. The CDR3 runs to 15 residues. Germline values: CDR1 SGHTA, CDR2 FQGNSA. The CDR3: CASSPTRTLGNTIYF. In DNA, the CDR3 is TGTGCCAGCAGCCCTACTAGGACACTTGGAAACACCATATATTTT.

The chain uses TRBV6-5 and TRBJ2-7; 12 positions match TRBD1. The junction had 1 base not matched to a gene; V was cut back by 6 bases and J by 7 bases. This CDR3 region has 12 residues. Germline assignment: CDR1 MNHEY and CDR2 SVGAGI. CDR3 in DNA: TGTGCCAGCAGGGGACAGGGGGCTGAGCAGTACTTC. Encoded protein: CASRGQGAEQYF.

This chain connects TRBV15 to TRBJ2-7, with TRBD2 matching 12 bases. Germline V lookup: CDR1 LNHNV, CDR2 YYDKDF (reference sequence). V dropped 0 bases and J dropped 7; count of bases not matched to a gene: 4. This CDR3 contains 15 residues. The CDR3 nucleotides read TGTGCCACCAGCAGAGACAGGACTAGCGGGGATGAGCAGTACTTC. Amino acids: CATSRDRTSGDEQYF.

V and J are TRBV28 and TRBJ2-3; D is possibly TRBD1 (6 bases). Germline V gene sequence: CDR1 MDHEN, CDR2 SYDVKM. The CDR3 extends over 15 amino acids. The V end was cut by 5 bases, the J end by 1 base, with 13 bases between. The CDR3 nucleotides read TGTGCCAGCAGTCCCAGGGGCATCGGCACAGATACGCAGTATTTT. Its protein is CASSPRGIGTDTQYF.

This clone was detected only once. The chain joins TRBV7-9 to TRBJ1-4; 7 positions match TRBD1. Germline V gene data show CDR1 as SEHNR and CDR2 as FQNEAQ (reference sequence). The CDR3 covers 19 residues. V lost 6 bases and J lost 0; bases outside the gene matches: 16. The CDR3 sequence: CASRYRDSEGWPTNEKLFF. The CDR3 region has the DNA TGTGCCAGCAGATACAGGGACAGCGAGGGTTGGCCAACTAATGAAAAACTGTTTTTT.

CDR3: CASTGTGDHEQFF. The CDR3 nucleotides are TGTGCCAGTACTGGGACAGGGGACCATGAGCAGTTCTTC. This sequence joins TRBV19 and TRBJ2-1, with 10 bases matching TRBD1. Germline CDR1 LNHDA, CDR2 SQIVND (reference sequence). This CDR3 spans 13 amino acids. V dropped 7 bases and J dropped 8; count of bases not matched to a gene: 5.

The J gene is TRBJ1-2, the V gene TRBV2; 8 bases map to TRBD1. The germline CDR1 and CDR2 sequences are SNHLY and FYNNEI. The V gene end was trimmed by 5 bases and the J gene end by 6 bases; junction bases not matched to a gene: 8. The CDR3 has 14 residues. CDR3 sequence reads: CASSIRGQADGYTF. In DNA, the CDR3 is TGTGCCAGCAGTATACGGGGACAGGCCGATGGCTACACCTTC.

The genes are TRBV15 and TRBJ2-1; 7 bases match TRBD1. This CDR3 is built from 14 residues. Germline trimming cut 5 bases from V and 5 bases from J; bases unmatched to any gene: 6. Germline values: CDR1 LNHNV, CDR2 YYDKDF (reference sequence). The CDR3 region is CATSDRQGDNEQFF. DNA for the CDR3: TGTGCCACCAGCGACCGACAGGGAGACAATGAGCAGTTCTTC.

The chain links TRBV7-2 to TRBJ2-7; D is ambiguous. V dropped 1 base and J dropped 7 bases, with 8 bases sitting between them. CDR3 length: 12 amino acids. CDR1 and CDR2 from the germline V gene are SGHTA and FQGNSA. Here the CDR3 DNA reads TGTGCCAGCAGCTTAGTCGGCCCAGAGCAGTACTTC. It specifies CASSLVGPEQYF.

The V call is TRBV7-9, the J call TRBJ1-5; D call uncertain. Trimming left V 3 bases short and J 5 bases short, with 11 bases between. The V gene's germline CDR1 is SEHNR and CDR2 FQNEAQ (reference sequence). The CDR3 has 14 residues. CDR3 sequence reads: CASSFVGSHQPQHF. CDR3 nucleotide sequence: TGTGCCAGCAGCTTTGTCGGAAGCCATCAGCCCCAGCATTTT.